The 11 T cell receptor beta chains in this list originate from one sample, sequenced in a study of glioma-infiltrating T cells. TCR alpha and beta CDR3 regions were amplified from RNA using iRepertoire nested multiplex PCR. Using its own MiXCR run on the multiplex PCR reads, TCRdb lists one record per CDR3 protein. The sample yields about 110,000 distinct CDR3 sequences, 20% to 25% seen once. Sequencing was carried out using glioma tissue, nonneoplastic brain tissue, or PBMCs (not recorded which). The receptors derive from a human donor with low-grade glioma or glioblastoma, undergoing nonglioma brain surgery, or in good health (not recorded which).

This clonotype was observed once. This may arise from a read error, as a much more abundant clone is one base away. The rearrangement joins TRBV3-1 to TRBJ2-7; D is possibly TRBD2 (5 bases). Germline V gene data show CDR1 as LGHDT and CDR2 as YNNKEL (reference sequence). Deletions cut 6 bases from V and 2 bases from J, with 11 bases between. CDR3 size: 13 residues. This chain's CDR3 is CASRQAGAYEQYF. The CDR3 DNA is TGTGCCAGCAGGCAGGCCGGGGCCTACGAGCAGTACTTC.

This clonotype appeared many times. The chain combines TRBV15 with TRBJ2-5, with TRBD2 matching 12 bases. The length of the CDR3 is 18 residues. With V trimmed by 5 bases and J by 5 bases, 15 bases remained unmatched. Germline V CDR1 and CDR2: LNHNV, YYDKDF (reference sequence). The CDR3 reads CATSVRLAGALSGETQYF. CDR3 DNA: TGTGCCACCAGCGTACGACTAGCGGGGGCACTCAGTGGGGAGACCCAGTACTTC.

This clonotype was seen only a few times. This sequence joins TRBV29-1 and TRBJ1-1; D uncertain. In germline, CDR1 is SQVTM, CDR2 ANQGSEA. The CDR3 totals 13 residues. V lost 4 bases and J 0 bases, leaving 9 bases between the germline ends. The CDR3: CSVVAQVNTEAFF. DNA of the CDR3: TGCAGCGTTGTAGCGCAGGTGAACACTGAAGCTTTCTTT.

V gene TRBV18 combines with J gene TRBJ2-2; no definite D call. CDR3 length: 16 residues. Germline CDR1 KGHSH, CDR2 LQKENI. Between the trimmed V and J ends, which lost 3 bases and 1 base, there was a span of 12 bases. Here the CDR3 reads CASSPATWGNTGELFF. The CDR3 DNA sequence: TGTGCCAGCTCACCGGCTACCTGGGGGAACACCGGGGAGCTGTTTTTT.

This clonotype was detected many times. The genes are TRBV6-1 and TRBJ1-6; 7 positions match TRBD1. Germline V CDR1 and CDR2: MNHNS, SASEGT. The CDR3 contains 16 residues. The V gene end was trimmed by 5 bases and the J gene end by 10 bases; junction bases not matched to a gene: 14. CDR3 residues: CASSFQDRASRSPLHF. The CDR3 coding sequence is TGTGCCAGCAGTTTCCAAGACAGGGCAAGTCGATCACCCCTCCACTTT.

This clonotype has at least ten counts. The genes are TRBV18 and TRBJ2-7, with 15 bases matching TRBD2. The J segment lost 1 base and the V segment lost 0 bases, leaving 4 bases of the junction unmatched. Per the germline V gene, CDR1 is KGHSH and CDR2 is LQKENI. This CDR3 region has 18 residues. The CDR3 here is CASSPPPGTSGRSYEQYF. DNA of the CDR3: TGTGCCAGCTCACCACCCCCCGGGACTAGCGGGAGGTCCTACGAGCAGTACTTC.

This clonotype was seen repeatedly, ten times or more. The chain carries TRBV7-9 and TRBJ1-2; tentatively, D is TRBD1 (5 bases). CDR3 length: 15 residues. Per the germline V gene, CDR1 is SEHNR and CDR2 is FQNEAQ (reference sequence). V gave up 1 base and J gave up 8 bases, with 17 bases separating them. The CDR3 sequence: CASSLVVGPGFGYTF. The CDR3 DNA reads TGTGCCAGCAGCTTAGTAGTTGGGCCAGGGTTCGGCTACACCTTC.

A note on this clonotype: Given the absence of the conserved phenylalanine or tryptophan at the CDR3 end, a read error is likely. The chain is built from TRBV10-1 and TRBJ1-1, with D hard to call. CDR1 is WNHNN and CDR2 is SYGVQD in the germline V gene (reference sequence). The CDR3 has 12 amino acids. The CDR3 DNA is TGCGCCAGCAGTTGTACGAGCTCTGAGGCTTTCTAT. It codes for CASSCTSSEAFY.

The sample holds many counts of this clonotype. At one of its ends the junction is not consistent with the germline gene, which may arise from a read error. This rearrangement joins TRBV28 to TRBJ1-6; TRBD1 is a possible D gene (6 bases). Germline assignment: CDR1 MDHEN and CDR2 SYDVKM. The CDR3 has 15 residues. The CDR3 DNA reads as TGTGCCAGCAGCTTATGGGACATCCTGAATTCACCCCTCCACTTT. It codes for CASSLWDILNSPLHF.

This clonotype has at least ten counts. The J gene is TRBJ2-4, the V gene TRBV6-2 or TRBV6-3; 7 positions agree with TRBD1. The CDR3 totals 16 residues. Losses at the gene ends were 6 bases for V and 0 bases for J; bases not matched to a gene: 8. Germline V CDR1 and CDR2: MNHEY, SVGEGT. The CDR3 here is CASSPGQRLAKNIQYF. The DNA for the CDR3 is TGTGCCAGCAGCCCGGGACAGCGATTAGCCAAAAACATTCAGTACTTC.

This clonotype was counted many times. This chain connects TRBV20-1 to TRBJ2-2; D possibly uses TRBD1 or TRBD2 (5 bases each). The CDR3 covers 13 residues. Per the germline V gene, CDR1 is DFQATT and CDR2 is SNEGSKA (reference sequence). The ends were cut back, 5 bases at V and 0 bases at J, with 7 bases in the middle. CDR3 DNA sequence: TGCAGTGCTTGGGGACCGAACACCGGGGAGCTGTTTTTT. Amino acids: CSAWGPNTGELFF.